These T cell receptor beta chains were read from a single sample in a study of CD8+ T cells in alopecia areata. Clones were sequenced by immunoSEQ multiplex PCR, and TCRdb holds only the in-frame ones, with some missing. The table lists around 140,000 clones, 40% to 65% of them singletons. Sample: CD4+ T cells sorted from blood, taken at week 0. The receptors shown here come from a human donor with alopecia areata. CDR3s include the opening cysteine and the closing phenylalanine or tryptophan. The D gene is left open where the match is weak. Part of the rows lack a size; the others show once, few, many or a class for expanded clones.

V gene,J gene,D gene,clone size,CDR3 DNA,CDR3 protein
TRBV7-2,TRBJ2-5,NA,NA,TGTGCCAGCAGCTTCATGCGGCAAGAGACCCAGTACTTC,CASSFMRQETQYF
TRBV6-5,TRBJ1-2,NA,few,TGTGCCAGTAGAACAGGGAAGGGTTATGGCTACACCTTC,CASRTGKGYGYTF
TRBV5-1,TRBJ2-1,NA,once,TGCGCCAGCAGCTTGAACAGCAATGAGCAGTTCTTC,CASSLNSNEQFF
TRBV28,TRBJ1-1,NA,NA,TGTGCCAGCAACCGTCACGGGGGAAGGAACACTGAAGCTTTCTTT,CASNRHGGRNTEAFF
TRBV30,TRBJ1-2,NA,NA,TGTGCCTGGACCTTACAGGGACATGGCTACACCTTC,CAWTLQGHGYTF
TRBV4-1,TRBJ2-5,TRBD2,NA,TGCGCCAGCAGCCTTAGCGGGAGGATCCAAGAGACCCAGTACTTC,CASSLSGRIQETQYF
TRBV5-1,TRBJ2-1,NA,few,TGCGCCAGCAGCTCTACGAGGACAGTCGGGGAGCAGTTCTTC,CASSSTRTVGEQFF
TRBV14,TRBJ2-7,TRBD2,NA,TGTGCCAGCAGCCAAGTACAATTCGGGAGGGCCCTCCCCTACGAGCAGTACTTC,CASSQVQFGRALPYEQYF
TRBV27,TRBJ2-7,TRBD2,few,TGTGCCAGCAGTTTTGAGAGTAGCGGGAGTGAGCAGTACTTC,CASSFESSGSEQYF
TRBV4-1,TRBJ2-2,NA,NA,TGCGCCGGCAGACGAAGGGACACCGGGGAGCTGTTTTTT,CAGRRRDTGELFF
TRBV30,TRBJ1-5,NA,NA,TGTGCCTGGTCGGGAGGCAATCAGCCCCAGCATTTT,CAWSGGNQPQHF
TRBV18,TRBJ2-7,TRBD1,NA,TGTGCCAGCTCACCCCGGACAGGGGGCATCAAAGGCTACGAGCAGTACTTC,CASSPRTGGIKGYEQYF
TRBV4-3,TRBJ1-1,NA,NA,TGCGCCAGCAGCCAAGATTTCCGGCGGCGGTATGAAGCTTTCTTT,CASSQDFRRRYEAFF
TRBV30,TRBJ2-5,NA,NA,TGTGCCTGGAGCGGAGGTGAGGAGACCCAGTACTTC,CAWSGGEETQYF
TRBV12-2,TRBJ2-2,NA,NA,TGTGCAAGTCGCTTCGGGTTGCAGCGGGAGGGCCTTACCGACAACCTCGGGGAGCTGTTTTTT,CASRFGLQREGLTDNLGELFF
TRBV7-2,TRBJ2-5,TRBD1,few,TGTGCCAGCAGCTGGGACGGGACAGGGCAAGAGACCCAGTACTTC,CASSWDGTGQETQYF
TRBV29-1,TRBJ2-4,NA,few,TGCAGCGCCAAATGGGGAGCCAAAAACATTCAGTACTTC,CSAKWGAKNIQYF
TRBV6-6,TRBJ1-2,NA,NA,TGTGCCAGCAGTTACTCGACAGGCAGGGGAGGTAATGGCTACACCTTC,CASSYSTGRGGNGYTF
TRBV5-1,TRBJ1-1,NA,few,TGCGCCAGCAGCTTGGAGGCACGGAACACTGAAGCTTTCTTT,CASSLEARNTEAFF
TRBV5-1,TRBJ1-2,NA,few,TGCGCCAGCAGCTTGCGAACAGGGCAGTCTATGGACTACACCTTC,CASSLRTGQSMDYTF
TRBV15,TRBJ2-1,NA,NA,TGTGCCACCAGCAGAGATCTCAGCCGAAACTCCTACAATGAGCAGTTCTTC,CATSRDLSRNSYNEQFF
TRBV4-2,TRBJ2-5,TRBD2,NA,TGTGCCAGCAGCCATGTCCGACTAGCGGGAGGGCCAGAGACCCAGTACTTC,CASSHVRLAGGPETQYF
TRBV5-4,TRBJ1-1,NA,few,TGTGCCAGCAGCTCCGGGCTCCCTCTCGGGGACACTGAAGCTTTCTTT,CASSSGLPLGDTEAFF
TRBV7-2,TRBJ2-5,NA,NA,TGTGCCAGCAGCCGTCCCCAAGAGACCCAGTACTTC,CASSRPQETQYF
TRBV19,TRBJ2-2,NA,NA,TGTGCCAGTAGTATACGAACTTACGGGGAGCTGTTTTTT,CASSIRTYGELFF
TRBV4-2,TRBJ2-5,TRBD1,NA,TGTGCCAGCAGCCATGGGGACAGGGACCAAGAGACCCAGTACTTC,CASSHGDRDQETQYF
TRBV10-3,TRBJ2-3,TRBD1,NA,TGTGCCATCCGACAGGGACAAAGAGATACGCAGTATTTT,CAIRQGQRDTQYF
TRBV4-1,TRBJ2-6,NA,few,TGCGCCAGCAGCCTTTCCAGGACCTCTGGGGCCAACGTCCTGACTTTC,CASSLSRTSGANVLTF
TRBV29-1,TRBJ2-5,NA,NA,TGCAGCGCCGCTGAAGGGAGAGGAGGGCAAGAGACCCAGTACTTC,CSAAEGRGGQETQYF
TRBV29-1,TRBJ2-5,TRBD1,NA,TGCAGCGTTGGGCAGGGGGCCCGCCAAGAGACCCAGTACTTC,CSVGQGARQETQYF